Below, 26 T cell receptor beta chains from the same sample are listed, as sequenced in a study of T cell responses to AZD1222 COVID-19 vaccine. Profiling relied on immunoSEQ multiplex PCR, and the TCRdb table lists in-frame clones only, not all of them. The data show 200,000 or so clones, 75% to 90% seen once. This specimen was peripheral blood, taken on day 0 of AZD1222 vaccination. All receptors come from an adult in good health.

This clone was detected only a few times. V gene TRBV11-2 combines with J gene TRBJ1-5; weak D call: TRBD1 (5 bases). The CDR3 consists of 17 residues. V was cut by 3 bases and J by 0 bases, with 15 bases left in between. Germline V gene sequence: CDR1 SGHAT, CDR2 FQNNGV. CDR3 sequence: CASSLDMGVYSNQPQHF. CDR3 in DNA: TGTGCCAGCAGCTTGGATATGGGGGTATATAGCAATCAGCCCCAGCATTTT.

This sequence joins TRBV5-1 and TRBJ2-1; TRBD2 is a possible D gene (6 bases). V was shortened by 2 bases and J by 8 bases, with 11 bases between the two germline ends. The germline V gene has CDR1 SGHRS and CDR2 YFSETQ. This CDR3 is built from 13 residues. CDR3 sequence reads: CASSLLGDYEQFF. The CDR3 bases are TGCGCCAGCAGCTTATTGGGGGACTATGAGCAGTTCTTC.

This clone was observed once. This rearrangement joins TRBV7-2 to TRBJ1-5; tentative D call: TRBD1 (5 bases). The CDR3 extends over 15 amino acids. The ends were cut back, 5 bases at V and 3 bases at J, with 14 bases in the middle. Germline V gene data show CDR1 as SGHTA and CDR2 as FQGNSA. The CDR3 here is CASSLRQNYNQPQHF. The DNA of the CDR3 is TGTGCCAGCAGCCTGAGACAGAACTACAATCAGCCCCAGCATTTT.

The chain recombines TRBV10-3 with TRBJ2-5, with D possibly being TRBD2 (5 bases). V was trimmed by 2 bases and J by 0 bases, leaving 7 bases between them. The CDR3 has 14 amino acids. Per germline, CDR1 ENHRY and CDR2 SYGVKD. CDR3 region: CAISEGEYQETQYF. The CDR3 coding sequence is TGTGCCATCAGTGAGGGGGAGTACCAAGAGACCCAGTACTTC.

V is TRBV30 and J is TRBJ1-5; no clear D. V lost 0 bases and J lost 6, with 12 bases in between. This CDR3 has 14 amino acids. Germline-derived CDR1 and CDR2 are GTSNPN and SVGIG (reference sequence). This chain's CDR3 is CAWSVERAGQPQHF. The CDR3 DNA follows: TGTGCCTGGAGTGTAGAAAGAGCTGGTCAGCCCCAGCATTTT.

V gene TRBV30 combines with J gene TRBJ2-1, with 8 nucleotides matching TRBD2. Germline V gene sequence: CDR1 GTSNPN, CDR2 SVGIG (reference sequence). The length of the CDR3 is 14 residues. Trimming at V came to 0 bases and at J to 7 bases, leaving 5 bases not matched to a gene. In nucleotides, the CDR3 is TGTGCCTGGAGTGTAAAACTAGCGGCTAATGAGCAGTTCTTC. Residues: CAWSVKLAANEQFF.

The J gene is TRBJ2-7, the V gene TRBV12-5; 7 positions match TRBD1. Germline lookup yields CDR1 LGHNT and CDR2 FRNRAP. The CDR3 has 17 residues. Germline trimming cut 2 bases from V and 2 bases from J; bases unmatched to any gene: 12. CDR3 amino acids: CASGLSTNGQDTYEQYF. DNA of the CDR3: TGTGCTAGTGGTTTGTCGACGAATGGACAGGATACCTACGAGCAGTACTTC. Based on the CDR3 plus reference TRBV12-5 and TRBJ2-7, the full variable domain is DARVTQTPRHKVTEMGQEVTMRCQPILGHNTVFWYRQTMMQGLELLAYFRNRAPLDDSGMPKDRFSAEMPDATLATLKIQPSEPRDSAVYFCASGLSTNGQDTYEQYFGPGTRLTVT.

This clone was seen once. In DNA form, the CDR3 reads TGTGCCAGCAGCTTAGATGGCAGGGGGCCTCCCCTCCACTTT. It yields the protein CASSLDGRGPPLHF. The chain carries TRBV7-9 and TRBJ1-6; 8 bases align to TRBD1. After removal of 1 base from V and 13 bases from J, the junction contained 6 bases not matched to a gene. The length of the CDR3 is 14 residues. The germline gives CDR1 SEHNR, CDR2 FQNEAQ (reference sequence).

DNA for the CDR3: TGTGCCAGCAGTGAATATGGCACCGGGGAGCTGTTTTTT. This gives the protein CASSEYGTGELFF. V gene TRBV6-1 combines with J gene TRBJ2-2; D not certain. Germline CDR1 and CDR2: MNHNS and SASEGT. Deletions cut 2 bases from V and 4 bases from J, with 5 bases between. This CDR3 has 13 residues.

The chain combines TRBV9 with TRBJ1-5; 8 bases are shared with TRBD1. Germline V gives CDR1 SGDLS, CDR2 YYNGEE. This CDR3 spans 16 amino acids. Losses at the gene ends were 3 bases for V and 0 bases for J; bases not matched to a gene: 5. CDR3: CASSAGTGDSNQPQHF. As DNA, the CDR3 is TGTGCCAGCAGCGCGGGGACAGGAGATAGCAATCAGCCCCAGCATTTT.

This chain uses TRBV18 with TRBJ2-2; D not resolved. Germline lookup yields CDR1 KGHSH and CDR2 LQKENI. This CDR3 is 13 amino acids long. V was cut by 2 bases and J by 6 bases, with 7 bases left in between. This chain's CDR3 is CASSPEAAGELFF. The CDR3 bases are TGTGCCAGCTCACCAGAGGCAGCCGGGGAGCTGTTTTTT.

The chain joins TRBV10-3 to TRBJ1-5; unclear D gene. Trimming cost V 3 bases and J 1 base, with 10 bases left between them. Germline assignment: CDR1 ENHRY and CDR2 SYGVKD. The CDR3 extends over 15 amino acids. This CDR3 is CAISDRDGSNQPQHF. The CDR3, as DNA: TGTGCCATCAGTGATCGGGATGGGAGCAATCAGCCCCAGCATTTT.

CDR3 residues: CASSRRELSTDTQYF. DNA for the CDR3: TGCGCCAGCAGCCGCAGGGAGCTAAGCACAGATACGCAGTATTTT. The chain links TRBV4-1 to TRBJ2-3; tentatively, D is TRBD1 or TRBD2 (5 bases each). Germline values: CDR1 MGHRA, CDR2 YSYEKL. The CDR3 consists of 15 residues. V shed 4 bases and J shed 0 bases, with 11 bases lying between them.

The chain recombines TRBV19 with TRBJ2-7, with 8 bases lining up with TRBD2. With 6 bases clipped from V and 5 bases from J, the junction kept 15 bases outside the gene matches. The CDR3 has 16 amino acids. The germline V gene encodes CDR1 LNHDA and CDR2 SQIVND (reference sequence). In DNA form, the CDR3 reads TGTGCCAGTAGGAGAGGGGCGAGCGGGGGAGCTGACGAGCAGTACTTC. Translation gives CASRRGASGGADEQYF. Looking up the rest from reference TRBV19 and TRBJ2-7 gives the full variable domain: DGGITQSPKYLFRKEGQNVTLSCEQNLNHDAMYWYRQDPGQGLRLIYYSQIVNDFQKGDIAEGYSVSREKKESFPLTVTSAQKNPTAFYLCASRRGASGGADEQYFGPGTRLTVT.

This clone was detected only once. As DNA, the CDR3 is TGTGCCAGCAGCGAAGGGACAGTGAACACCATATATTTT. Its translation is CASSEGTVNTIYF. The rearrangement links TRBV9 to TRBJ1-3; 7 positions match TRBD1. This CDR3 comprises 13 residues. The V gene's germline CDR1 is SGDLS and CDR2 YYNGEE. V shed 3 bases and J 7 bases; nucleotides not matched to a gene: 4.

V and J are TRBV19 and TRBJ2-1; 7 bases line up with TRBD1. Germline-derived CDR1 and CDR2 are LNHDA and SQIVND (reference sequence). The CDR3 runs 15 residues. J was trimmed by 3 bases and V by 6 bases; bases with no gene match: 8. The DNA of the CDR3 is TGTGCCAGTAGCCCCACGGACAGGAACTACAATGAGCAGTTCTTC. This gives the protein CASSPTDRNYNEQFF.

The chain uses TRBV7-3 and TRBJ2-2, with 7 bases that match TRBD1. Germline V gives CDR1 SGHTA, CDR2 FQGTGA. V shed 5 bases, J shed 6 bases, and the junction held 3 bases outside the gene matches. The CDR3 runs 13 residues. CDR3 bases: TGTGCCAGCAGCACGGGGACAGCCGGGGAGCTGTTTTTT. It is translated as CASSTGTAGELFF.

This chain links TRBV5-1 with TRBJ2-2, with 9 bases that match TRBD2. The germline V gene encodes CDR1 SGHRS and CDR2 YFSETQ. Trimming removed 4 bases from V and 7 bases from J; junction bases left unmatched: 8. The CDR3 spans 15 residues. The CDR3, as DNA: TGCGCCAGCAGCCAACCGGGACTAGCTGTCGGGGAGCTGTTTTTT. Its translation: CASSQPGLAVGELFF.

The chain uses TRBV3-1 (or the pseudogene TRBV3-2) and TRBJ1-1, with 10 bases matching TRBD1. After removal of 5 bases from V and 5 bases from J, the junction contained 5 bases not matched to a gene. The CDR3 has 14 residues. CDR1 and CDR2 (germline): LGHDT, YNNKEL (reference sequence). CDR3 in DNA: TGTGCCAGCAGCTTCGGACAGGGGGTAACTGAAGCTTTCTTT. Its protein product is CASSFGQGVTEAFF.

The chain couples TRBV7-9 to TRBJ1-6; D is unresolved. The CDR3 is made up of 16 amino acids. CDR1 and CDR2 (germline): SEHNR, FQNEAQ (reference sequence). Trimming took 2 bases from V and 2 from J, leaving 10 bases between them. For the CDR3, the DNA is TGTGCCAGCAGCTTATCGCCGGGGACCTATAATTCACCCCTCCACTTT. It yields the protein CASSLSPGTYNSPLHF. Filled out from reference TRBV7-9 and TRBJ1-6, the complete variable domain reads DTGVSQNPRHKITKRGQNVTFRCDPISEHNRLYWYRQTLGQGPEFLTYFQNEAQLEKSRLLSDRFSAERPKGSFSTLEIQRTEQGDSAMYLCASSLSPGTYNSPLHFGNGTRLTVT.

The chain is built from TRBV11-2 and TRBJ1-1; D uncertain. The germline gives CDR1 SGHAT, CDR2 FQNNGV. This CDR3 is built from 13 residues. Trimming took off 0 bases at V and 11 bases at J, with 13 bases between the two ends. Written as DNA, the CDR3 is TGTGCCAGCAGCTTAGAATTCCGGGAGATGGCTTTCTTT. Protein sequence: CASSLEFREMAFF. Full variable domain (outside the CDR3, taken from reference TRBV11-2 and TRBJ1-1): EAGVAQSPRYKIIEKRQSVAFWCNPISGHATLYWYQQILGQGPKLLIQFQNNGVVDDSQLPKDRFSAERLKGVDSTLKIQPAKLEDSAVYLCASSLEFREMAFFGQGTRLTVV.

In this sample, this clone turned up a few times. The DNA of the CDR3 is TGTGCCAGCAGTTACTCCACCGGACTAGCGGGGAGCTACAATGAGCAGTTCTTC. Encoded protein: CASSYSTGLAGSYNEQFF. The chain is built from TRBV6-2 or TRBV6-3 and TRBJ2-1, with 12 nucleotides matching TRBD2. Germline V lookup: CDR1 MNHEY, CDR2 SVGEGT. The CDR3 length is 18 residues. Germline trimming cut 0 bases from V and 3 bases from J; bases unmatched to any gene: 6.

CDR3 residues: CASSPGTGNSGNTIYF. For the CDR3, the DNA is TGTGCCAGCTCACCAGGGACAGGGAACTCTGGAAACACCATATATTTT. This rearrangement joins TRBV18 to TRBJ1-3, with TRBD1 identical over 9 bases. The CDR3 is made up of 16 amino acids. The germline CDR1 and CDR2 sequences are KGHSH and LQKENI. V was pared by 2 bases and J by 0 bases, with 2 bases of the junction left unmatched.

V gene TRBV30 combines with J gene TRBJ2-2; TRBD1 matches at 8 bases. Germline V CDR1 and CDR2: GTSNPN, SVGIG (reference sequence). V lost 1 base, J lost 3 bases, and 10 bases stayed unmatched. This CDR3 is built from 17 residues. In DNA form, the CDR3 reads TGTGCCTGGAGTGATAAAATGACAGGGGTGGACACCGGGGAGCTGTTTTTT. It codes for CAWSDKMTGVDTGELFF.

The gene calls are TRBV28 and TRBJ2-5; possibly TRBD2 for D (5 bases). Deletions cut 3 bases from V and 5 bases from J, with 13 bases between. The CDR3 runs to 14 residues. CDR1 and CDR2 from the germline V gene are MDHEN and SYDVKM. The CDR3, as DNA: TGTGCCAGCAGTTTGGCGGGTCCCCGGGAGACCCAGTACTTC. Encoded protein: CASSLAGPRETQYF.

The CDR3 bases are TGTGCCAGCAGTTTGATGGGGGTCCCTTACGAGCAGTACTTC. Translation gives CASSLMGVPYEQYF. The chain has TRBV27 and TRBJ2-7; D is possibly TRBD1 or TRBD2 (5 bases each). From germline, CDR1 is MNHEY and CDR2 SMNVEV (reference sequence). The CDR3 is 14 residues long. V was trimmed by 3 bases and J by 4 bases, leaving 13 bases between them.